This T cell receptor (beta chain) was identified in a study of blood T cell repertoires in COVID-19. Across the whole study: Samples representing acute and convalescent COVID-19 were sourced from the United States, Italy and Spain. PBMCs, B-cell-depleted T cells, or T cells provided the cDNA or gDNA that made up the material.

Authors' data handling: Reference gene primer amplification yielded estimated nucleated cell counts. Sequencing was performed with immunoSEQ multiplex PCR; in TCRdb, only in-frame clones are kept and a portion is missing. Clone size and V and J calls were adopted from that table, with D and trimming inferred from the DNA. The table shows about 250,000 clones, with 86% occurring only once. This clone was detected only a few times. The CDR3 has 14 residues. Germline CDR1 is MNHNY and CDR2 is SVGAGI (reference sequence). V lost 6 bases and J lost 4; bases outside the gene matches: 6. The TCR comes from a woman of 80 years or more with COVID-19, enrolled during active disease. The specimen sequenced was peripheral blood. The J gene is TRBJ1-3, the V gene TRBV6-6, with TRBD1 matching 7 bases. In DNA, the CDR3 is TGTGCCAGCAGCCTCACAGGGGAGGGAAACACCATATATTTT. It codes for CASSLTGEGNTIYF.